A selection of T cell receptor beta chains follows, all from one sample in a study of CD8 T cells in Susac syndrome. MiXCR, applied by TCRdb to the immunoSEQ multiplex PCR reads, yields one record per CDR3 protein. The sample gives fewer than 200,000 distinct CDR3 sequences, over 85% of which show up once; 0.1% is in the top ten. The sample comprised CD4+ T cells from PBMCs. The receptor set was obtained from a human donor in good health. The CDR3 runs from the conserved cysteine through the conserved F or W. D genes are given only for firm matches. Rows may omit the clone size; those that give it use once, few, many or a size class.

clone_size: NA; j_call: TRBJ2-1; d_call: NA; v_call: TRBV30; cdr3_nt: TGTGCCTGGAGTGAAGGCGGCCCCTACAATGAGCAGTTCTTC; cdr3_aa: CAWSEGGPYNEQFF
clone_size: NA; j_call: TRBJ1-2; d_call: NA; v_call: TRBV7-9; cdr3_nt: TGTGCCAGCAGCCCAGGTTTAAACTATGGCTACACCTTC; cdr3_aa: CASSPGLNYGYTF
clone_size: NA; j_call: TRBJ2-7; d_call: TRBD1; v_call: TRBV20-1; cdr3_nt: TGCAGTGCTAGAGACGAGGACAGGGGGTTAAACGAGCAGTACTTC; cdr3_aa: CSARDEDRGLNEQYF
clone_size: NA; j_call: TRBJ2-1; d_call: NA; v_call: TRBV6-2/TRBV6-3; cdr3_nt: TGTGCCAGCAGCCCGGGAGTTGAGCAGTTCTTC; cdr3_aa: CASSPGVEQFF
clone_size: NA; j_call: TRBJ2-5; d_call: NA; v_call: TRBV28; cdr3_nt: TGTGCCAGCATGGAGATAGGGGAAACCCAGTACTTC; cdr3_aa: CASMEIGETQYF
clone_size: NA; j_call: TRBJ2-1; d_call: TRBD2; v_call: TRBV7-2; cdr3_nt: TGTGCCAGCAGCCCCGGACTAGCTCGTGAGCAGTTCTTC; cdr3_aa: CASSPGLAREQFF
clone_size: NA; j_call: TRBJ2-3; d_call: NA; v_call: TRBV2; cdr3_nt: TGTGCCAGCAGTGACGGAGGTGCCAAGACAGATACGCAGTATTTT; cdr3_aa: CASSDGGAKTDTQYF
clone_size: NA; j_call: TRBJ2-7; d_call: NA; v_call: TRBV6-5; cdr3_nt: TGTGCCAGCAGTTACTCTCTGGACACGACATCTCTGGGATTGATCTACGAGCAGTACTTC; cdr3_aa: CASSYSLDTTSLGLIYEQYF
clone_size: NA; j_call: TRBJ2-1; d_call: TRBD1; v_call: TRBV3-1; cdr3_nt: TGTGCCAGCAGCCCTACTAGGGGACAGGGGGACAATGAGCAGTTCTTC; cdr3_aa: CASSPTRGQGDNEQFF
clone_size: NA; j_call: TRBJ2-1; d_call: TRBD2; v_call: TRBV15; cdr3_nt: TGTGCCACCAGCAGAGATCCGAGGCTAGCGGGATACAATGAGCAGTTCTTC; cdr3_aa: CATSRDPRLAGYNEQFF
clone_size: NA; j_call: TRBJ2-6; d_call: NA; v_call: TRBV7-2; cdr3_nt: TGTGCCAGCAGCTTCGTTGGGGCCAACGTCCTGACTTTC; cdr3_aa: CASSFVGANVLTF
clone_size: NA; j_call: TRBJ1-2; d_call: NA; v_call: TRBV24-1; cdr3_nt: TGTGCCACCACCGCCGGCCAGCCCGGCTACACCTTC; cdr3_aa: CATTAGQPGYTF
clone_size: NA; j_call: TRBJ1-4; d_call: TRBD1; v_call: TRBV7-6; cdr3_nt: TGTGCCAGCAGCCCGACAGGGGAGGGGGAAAAACTGTTTTTT; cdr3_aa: CASSPTGEGEKLFF
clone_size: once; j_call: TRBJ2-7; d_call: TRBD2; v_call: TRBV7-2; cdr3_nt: TGTGCCAGCAGCTTAGTCCTAGCGGGAGCGAACGAGCAGTACTTC; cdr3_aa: CASSLVLAGANEQYF
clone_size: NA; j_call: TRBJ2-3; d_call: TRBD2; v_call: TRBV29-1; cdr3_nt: TGCAGCGTCGACGGGACTAGCGGGAGTAGCACAGATACGCAGTATTTT; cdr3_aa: CSVDGTSGSSTDTQYF
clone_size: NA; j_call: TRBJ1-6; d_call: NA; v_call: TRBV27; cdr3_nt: TGTGCCAGCAGTTCTCGGGGGAGCTCCTATAATTCACCCCTCCACTTT; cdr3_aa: CASSSRGSSYNSPLHF
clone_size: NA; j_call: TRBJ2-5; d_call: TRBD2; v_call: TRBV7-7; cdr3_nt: TGTGCTAGCAGCTTAGGAGCGGGAGGGCAAGAGACCCAGTACTTC; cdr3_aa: CASSLGAGGQETQYF